The 23 T cell receptor beta chains in this list originate from one sample, sequenced in a study of T cells in Graves' hyperthyroidism and ophthalmopathy. The CDR3 regions of TCR beta were amplified from RNA transcripts. With the HTBI primer set, the TCR CDR3 went through a first round of RT-PCR. TCRdb re-called the multiplex PCR reads with MiXCR, one entry per CDR3 protein. This sample has about 460,000 distinct CDR3 sequences, with 22% found just once. Input material: blood. The receptors here all came from a woman between 65 and 79 years old with Graves' ophthalmopathy.

This clonotype appeared a few times. The rearrangement joins TRBV20-1 to TRBJ1-4; the match to TRBD1 covers 7 bases. Germline V gene lookup returns CDR1 DFQATT and CDR2 SNEGSKA (reference sequence). The CDR3 extends over 13 amino acids. Unmatched junction bases numbered 8, after V lost 5 bases and J lost 8 bases. This CDR3 is CSAGRQGREKLFF. The DNA of the CDR3 is TGCAGTGCTGGTAGACAGGGCCGAGAAAAACTGTTTTTT.

In this sample, this clonotype turned up many times. The chain recombines TRBV7-9 with TRBJ2-1, with TRBD2 as a possible D gene (6 bases). V was trimmed by 2 bases and J by 8 bases, leaving 19 bases between them. This CDR3 spans 16 amino acids. The germline gives CDR1 SEHNR, CDR2 FQNEAQ (reference sequence). Here the CDR3 DNA reads TGTGCCAGCAGCTTAAGGACCGGAGGGCCTAGAGATGAGCAGTTCTTC. Protein: CASSLRTGGPRDEQFF.

This clonotype was detected ten times or more. The chain is built from TRBV2 and TRBJ1-1, with D maybe TRBD1 (6 bases). Trimming stripped 5 bases from V and 4 bases from J, with 11 bases between. The CDR3 has 13 amino acids. Germline values: CDR1 SNHLY, CDR2 FYNNEI. This CDR3 is CASSTTGTTEAFF. The CDR3, as DNA: TGTGCCAGCAGTACTACAGGGACCACTGAAGCTTTCTTT.

This clonotype was detected only a few times. The CDR3 loop reads CATSGLAGNTGELFF. The DNA of the CDR3 is TGTGCCACCAGTGGTCTAGCGGGGAACACCGGGGAGCTGTTTTTT. V usage is TRBV24-1 and J usage is TRBJ2-2, with 8 nucleotides matching TRBD2. The CDR3 has 15 residues. In germline, CDR1 is KGHDR, CDR2 SFDVKD. With V trimmed by 5 bases and J by 1 base, 2 bases remained unmatched.

This clonotype has just a few counts. The chain carries TRBV6-1 and TRBJ1-2; 10 bases map to TRBD1. Trimming at V came to 6 bases and at J to 4 bases, leaving 8 bases not matched to a gene. This CDR3 region has 15 residues. From germline, CDR1 is MNHNS and CDR2 SASEGT. CDR3 amino acids: CASSYDRGRVYGYTF. The CDR3 bases are TGTGCCAGCAGCTACGACAGGGGGCGCGTCTATGGCTACACCTTC.

This clonotype was picked up many times. The genes are TRBV7-2 and TRBJ2-3; D is possibly TRBD2 (6 bases). Germline CDR1 is SGHTA and CDR2 is FQGNSA. Trimming stripped 5 bases from V and 4 bases from J, with 10 bases between. This CDR3 has 13 residues. This chain's CDR3 is CASSPSGADTQYF. In nucleotides, the CDR3 is TGTGCCAGCAGCCCCTCGGGGGCAGATACGCAGTATTTT.

This chain connects TRBV14 to TRBJ1-6; TRBD1 agrees at 7 bases. The CDR3 has 14 amino acids. Losses at the gene ends were 2 bases for V and 10 bases for J; bases not matched to a gene: 5. Germline CDR1 SGHDN, CDR2 FVKESK. The CDR3 nucleotides are TGTGCCAGCAGCCAAACCAACAGGGGATCACCCCTCCACTTT. Encoded protein: CASSQTNRGSPLHF.

The V call is TRBV29-1, the J call TRBJ2-1, with D unresolved. This CDR3 has 11 amino acids. CDR1 is SQVTM and CDR2 is ANQGSEA in the germline V gene. The CDR3, as DNA: TGCAGTACCGGCAGGTCCCATGAGCAGTTCTTC. Residues: CSTGRSHEQFF.

The sample holds a few counts of this clonotype. The J gene is TRBJ2-3, the V gene TRBV5-4; maybe TRBD1 (6 bases). The germline V and J ends were trimmed by 1 base and 4 bases, with 16 bases remaining between them. Germline V lookup: CDR1 SGHNT, CDR2 YYREEE (reference sequence). The CDR3 consists of 16 residues. The CDR3 sequence is CASSLHTTGYADTQYF. The DNA for the CDR3 is TGTGCCAGCAGCTTGCATACAACAGGGTACGCAGATACGCAGTATTTT. The full variable domain, its missing parts supplied by reference TRBV5-4 and TRBJ2-3, is ETGVTQSPTHLIKTRGQQVTLRCSSQSGHNTVSWYQQALGQGPQFIFQYYREEENGRGNFPPRFSGLQFPNYSSELNVNALELDDSALYLCASSLHTTGYADTQYFGPGTRLTVL.

In the case of this clonotype: This may stem from a read error, because a much larger clone lies one nucleotide away. This chain links TRBV20-1 with TRBJ2-7; TRBD2 aligns across 9 bases. Losses at the gene ends were 5 bases for V and 7 bases for J; bases not matched to a gene: 9. The CDR3 totals 13 residues. The germline gives CDR1 DFQATT, CDR2 SNEGSKA (reference sequence). The CDR3 bases are TGCAGTGCTCCCCTAGCGGGGATCAATGAGCAGTACTTC. Translation gives CSAPLAGINEQYF.

The chain links TRBV3-1 to TRBJ1-2, with 8 nucleotides matching TRBD1. With V trimmed by 0 bases and J by 0 bases, 15 bases remained unmatched. Germline CDR1 reads LGHDT; CDR2 reads YNNKEL (reference sequence). The CDR3 extends over 20 amino acids. CDR3 sequence (DNA): TGTGCCAGCAGCCAAGATACGGCTGCAGGGGGCGGAGGGTCTAACTATGGCTACACCTTC. Its protein product is CASSQDTAAGGGGSNYGYTF.

This clonotype was found a few times. The CDR3 loop reads CASSYFRQDRYGYTF. In DNA, the CDR3 is TGTGCCAGCAGTTACTTCCGACAGGATCGCTATGGCTACACCTTC. V is TRBV6-6 and J is TRBJ1-2; D might be TRBD1 (6 bases). This CDR3 has 15 amino acids. Germline-derived CDR1 and CDR2 are MNHNY and SVGAGI (reference sequence). V lost 1 base and J lost 4, with 13 bases in between.

This clonotype was observed at least ten times. This chain joins TRBV6-1 and TRBJ1-2; D ambiguous. The CDR3 totals 14 residues. From germline, CDR1 is MNHNS and CDR2 SASEGT. V lost 8 bases, J lost 4 bases, and 17 bases lay in between. DNA of the CDR3: TGTGCCAGCCTTAACGGAGGACGGATCTATGGCTACACCTTC. This translates into CASLNGGRIYGYTF.

This clonotype was seen a few times. V usage is TRBV30 and J usage is TRBJ2-7, with D perhaps TRBD1 or TRBD2 (5 bases each). V lost 7 bases and J lost 6, with 16 bases in between. The CDR3 totals 12 residues. Germline V gene sequence: CDR1 GTSNPN, CDR2 SVGIG (reference sequence). The CDR3 protein is CASRGYLGEQYF. DNA of the CDR3: TGTGCCTCGAGGGGATACCTGGGCGAGCAGTACTTC.

The chain links TRBV20-1 to TRBJ2-7; 8 bases align to TRBD2. J was trimmed by 6 bases and V by 2 bases; bases with no gene match: 9. Germline V gene data show CDR1 as DFQATT and CDR2 as SNEGSKA (reference sequence). The CDR3 runs to 14 residues. The CDR3 is CSARSISGTGEQYF. CDR3 sequence (DNA): TGCAGTGCTAGATCCATTAGCGGGACTGGCGAGCAGTACTTC.

Ten or more counts support this clonotype. This chain connects TRBV12-5 to TRBJ2-3, with D possibly being TRBD2 (6 bases). This CDR3 is built from 18 residues. The V end was cut by 0 bases, the J end by 3 bases, with 19 bases between. The germline V gene encodes CDR1 LGHNT and CDR2 FRNRAP. This chain's CDR3 is CASGLVLAGGGTTDTQYF. The DNA for the CDR3 is TGTGCTAGTGGTTTGGTACTAGCAGGCGGCGGGACGACAGATACGCAGTATTTT. Based on the CDR3 plus reference TRBV12-5 and TRBJ2-3, the full variable domain is DARVTQTPRHKVTEMGQEVTMRCQPILGHNTVFWYRQTMMQGLELLAYFRNRAPLDDSGMPKDRFSAEMPDATLATLKIQPSEPRDSAVYFCASGLVLAGGGTTDTQYFGPGTRLTVL.

This chain links TRBV27 with TRBJ2-7; 7 bases match TRBD1. V trimming: 3 bases; J trimming: 5 bases; junction bases outside the gene matches: 7. This CDR3 contains 14 residues. In germline, CDR1 is MNHEY, CDR2 SMNVEV (reference sequence). The DNA of the CDR3 is TGTGCCAGCAGTTTCCGGACAGGTCGGAACGAGCAGTACTTC. Residues: CASSFRTGRNEQYF.

This clonotype was counted a few times. This chain uses TRBV10-3 with TRBJ2-5; TRBD2 aligns across 9 bases. This CDR3 has 15 residues. Trimming removed 4 bases from V and 1 base from J; junction bases left unmatched: 4. In germline, CDR1 is ENHRY, CDR2 SYGVKD. This chain's CDR3 is CAISGGGRAQETQYF. Here the CDR3 DNA reads TGTGCCATCAGTGGAGGCGGGAGGGCCCAAGAGACCCAGTACTTC.

The chain has TRBV7-2 and TRBJ2-5; TRBD1 aligns across 7 bases. The germline gives CDR1 SGHTA, CDR2 FQGNSA. The J segment lost 3 bases and the V segment lost 1 base, leaving 8 bases of the junction unmatched. CDR3 length equals 16 residues. The CDR3 here is CASSLGMYRGKETQYF. The DNA of the CDR3 is TGTGCCAGCAGCTTAGGGATGTACAGGGGCAAAGAGACCCAGTACTTC.

CDR3 DNA: TGTGCCACCAGTGATTTTACTGAACTCACAGATACGCAGTATTTT. Its translation is CATSDFTELTDTQYF. The chain has TRBV24-1 and TRBJ2-3, with D unresolved. The CDR3 is 15 residues long. In germline, CDR1 is KGHDR, CDR2 SFDVKD. V was clipped by 1 base and J by 2 bases, with 9 bases between them.

The chain employs TRBV28 and TRBJ1-1; 7 bases are shared with TRBD1. V lost 2 bases to trimming and J lost 8 bases; unmatched junction nucleotides: 11. Germline CDR1 and CDR2: MDHEN and SYDVKM. This CDR3 contains 15 residues. The CDR3 sequence: CASSLLPGQQKEAFF. The CDR3 bases are TGTGCCAGCAGTTTACTACCGGGACAGCAAAAGGAAGCTTTCTTT.

In this sample, this clonotype turned up once. A single base separates this from a much larger clone, so it may be a read error. The chain recombines TRBV19 with TRBJ2-3; 13 nucleotides match TRBD2. Germline CDR1 is LNHDA and CDR2 is SQIVND (reference sequence). V lost 5 bases, J lost 0 bases, and 8 bases stayed unmatched. The CDR3 runs 18 residues. For the CDR3, the DNA is TGTGCCAGTAGTGAGGGGACTAGCGGGACTCCCAGCACAGATACGCAGTATTTT. This translates into CASSEGTSGTPSTDTQYF.

This clonotype was detected a few times. V and J are TRBV6-1 and TRBJ1-1; the D gene is possibly TRBD1 (5 bases). The CDR3 is 16 residues long. CDR1 and CDR2 (germline): MNHNS, SASEGT. Trimming pared 6 bases from V and 1 base from J, leaving 18 bases between. CDR3 sequence (DNA): TGTGCCAGCAGCAAAGTCGGGGGGGGTTCGAACACTGAAGCTTTCTTT. Protein: CASSKVGGGSNTEAFF.